A single sample gave rise to the 7 T cell receptor beta chains below, sequenced in a study of CD8 T cells in ankylosing spondylitis. TCRdb ran MiXCR on the 5' RACE reads and lists one entry per CDR3 protein. This sample yields approximately 400,000 distinct CDR3 sequences, of which 15% to 20% are seen a single time; approximately 1% belongs to the top ten. Findings of the study overall: Under 10 highly homologous variants formed a TCR beta motif that appeared characteristic of ankylosing spondylitis blood.

Which antigens these TCRs recognize remains unknown. Sequenced material: blood, either unsorted or a sorted T cell fraction (not recorded which). Receptors were obtained from a male donor with ankylosing spondylitis.

This clonotype was seen at least ten times. The chain carries TRBV28 and TRBJ1-1, with D hard to call. CDR1 is MDHEN and CDR2 is SYDVKM in the germline V gene. This CDR3 spans 15 amino acids. Deletions cut 2 bases from V and 1 base from J, with 11 bases between. This CDR3 is CASSLVVSKNTEAFF. The DNA of the CDR3 is TGTGCCAGCAGTTTAGTGGTCAGTAAGAACACTGAAGCTTTCTTT.

CDR3 amino acids: CASSPGLAKPRGNEQYF. For the CDR3, the DNA is TGTGCCAGCAGCCCGGGACTAGCGAAGCCCAGGGGGAACGAGCAGTACTTC. This sequence joins TRBV27 and TRBJ2-7; TRBD2 agrees at 10 bases. This CDR3 is built from 17 residues. Per the germline V gene, CDR1 is MNHEY and CDR2 is SMNVEV (reference sequence). With V trimmed by 6 bases and J by 5 bases, 16 bases remained unmatched.

The chain uses TRBV6-1 and TRBJ1-1, with D possibly TRBD1 on 6 matching bases. Per the germline V gene, CDR1 is MNHNS and CDR2 is SASEGT. The CDR3 runs to 13 residues. Deletions cut 2 bases from V and 9 bases from J, with 13 bases between. The CDR3 nucleotides are TGTGCCAGCAGTGAAATGGGTGGGACACAAGCTTTCTTT. Translation: CASSEMGGTQAFF.

To note about this clonotype: This may arise from a read error, as a much more abundant clone is one base away. The chain links TRBV29-1 to TRBJ1-5; no clear D gene. CDR1 is SQVTM, CDR2 ANQGSEA, per germline. CDR3 length: 13 residues. CDR3 protein: CSVGQYSKQPQHF. CDR3 in DNA: TGCAGCGTTGGGCAGTATAGCAAGCAGCCCCAGCATTTT. Supplemented by reference TRBV29-1 and TRBJ1-5, the full variable domain reads SAVISQKPSRDICQRGTSLTIQCQVDSQVTMMFWYRQQPGQSLTLIATANQGSEATYESGFVIDKFPISRPNLTFSTLTVSNMSPEDSSIYLCSVGQYSKQPQHFGDGTRLSIL.

The table lists this clonotype with a few counts. This chain uses TRBV5-1 with TRBJ2-1; D is tentatively TRBD1 or TRBD2 (6 bases each). Germline V gene sequence: CDR1 SGHRS, CDR2 YFSETQ. This CDR3 spans 15 amino acids. V lost 4 bases and J 9 bases, leaving 20 bases between the germline ends. DNA of the CDR3: TGCGCCAGCAGCCCACAGGGTCCCCTCGGGGGTGAGCAGTTCTTC. It specifies CASSPQGPLGGEQFF.

V and J are TRBV20-1 and TRBJ1-5, with TRBD1 as a possible D gene (5 bases). This CDR3 contains 15 residues. CDR1 and CDR2 from the germline V gene are DFQATT and SNEGSKA (reference sequence). Trimming removed 7 bases at V and 6 bases at J, with 22 bases between. CDR3 residues: CSVSGFRGFFQPQHF. Here the CDR3 DNA reads TGCAGTGTATCAGGGTTCCGGGGGTTTTTTCAGCCCCAGCATTTT.

The V and J genes are TRBV18 and TRBJ2-3; D call uncertain. CDR1 KGHSH and CDR2 LQKENI come from the germline V gene. V was trimmed by 6 bases and J by 2 bases, leaving 9 bases between them. CDR3 length: 13 amino acids. In DNA form, the CDR3 reads TGTGCCAGCTCCGAGCTTTACACAGATACGCAGTATTTT. This encodes CASSELYTDTQYF.